Listed below are T cell receptor beta chains from one sample, sequenced in a study of CD8+CD57+ T cells in acquired aplastic anemia. TCRdb processed the reads anew with MiXCR; each CDR3 protein has one entry. The repertoire holds about 200,000 distinct CDR3 sequences, with 55% to 65% as singletons. Sequencing used sorted CD4+, CD8+, or CD8+CD57+ T cells (not recorded which) from PBMCs. These receptors all come from a human donor with aplastic anemia. Both conserved end residues are part of each CDR3. The D gene is left open where the match is weak. Rows may omit the clone size; those that give it use once, few, many or a size class.

D gene: TRBD1; clone size: -; V gene: TRBV14; J gene: TRBJ2-1; CDR3 protein: CASSTDQGARNEQFF; CDR3 DNA: TGTGCCAGCAGCACCGACCAGGGGGCGCGTAATGAGCAGTTCTTC
D gene: -; clone size: -; V gene: TRBV5-1; J gene: TRBJ2-3; CDR3 protein: CASSLVQVVTQYF; CDR3 DNA: TGCGCCAGCAGCTTGGTCCAGGTGGTCACGCAGTATTTT
D gene: TRBD1; clone size: -; V gene: TRBV15; J gene: TRBJ2-3; CDR3 protein: CATSPRQGRTDTQYF; CDR3 DNA: TGTGCCACCAGCCCTCGACAGGGGCGCACAGATACGCAGTATTTT
D gene: -; clone size: few; V gene: TRBV11-2; J gene: TRBJ1-3; CDR3 protein: CASSLMGGGDTIYF; CDR3 DNA: TGTGCCAGCAGCTTAATGGGTGGCGGAGACACCATATATTTT
D gene: -; clone size: many; V gene: TRBV20-1; J gene: TRBJ2-1; CDR3 protein: CSARRRESTGYYNEQFF; CDR3 DNA: TGCAGTGCTAGACGCAGGGAGTCTACGGGGTATTACAATGAGCAGTTCTTC
D gene: -; clone size: -; V gene: TRBV19; J gene: TRBJ2-3; CDR3 protein: CASSIGGATDTQYF; CDR3 DNA: TGTGCCAGTAGTATAGGGGGGGCCACGGATACGCAGTATTTT
D gene: -; clone size: -; V gene: TRBV9; J gene: TRBJ1-3; CDR3 protein: CASRPDLVENTIYF; CDR3 DNA: TGTGCCAGCAGGCCTGACCTAGTAGAAAACACCATATATTTT
D gene: -; clone size: few; V gene: TRBV7-9; J gene: TRBJ1-2; CDR3 protein: CASSSHNLYGYTF; CDR3 DNA: TGTGCCAGCAGCTCCCACAACCTCTATGGCTACACCTTC
D gene: TRBD1; clone size: once; V gene: TRBV15; J gene: TRBJ1-1; CDR3 protein: CATSSSRSGQGGTEAFF; CDR3 DNA: TGTGCCACCAGCAGCTCCAGGTCGGGACAGGGGGGCACTGAAGCTTTCTTT
D gene: TRBD2; clone size: many; V gene: TRBV7-8; J gene: TRBJ2-2; CDR3 protein: CASSLVAGGDGELFF; CDR3 DNA: TGTGCCAGCAGCTTGGTAGCGGGGGGGGACGGGGAGCTGTTTTTT
D gene: -; clone size: -; V gene: TRBV24-1; J gene: TRBJ1-2; CDR3 protein: CATSLGSNYGYTF; CDR3 DNA: TGTGCCACCAGCCTCGGGTCTAACTATGGCTACACCTTC
D gene: -; clone size: -; V gene: TRBV29-1; J gene: TRBJ1-2; CDR3 protein: CSVEDQGAGYGYTF; CDR3 DNA: TGCAGCGTTGAAGATCAGGGCGCAGGCTATGGCTACACCTTC
D gene: -; clone size: many; V gene: TRBV3-1; J gene: TRBJ2-7; CDR3 protein: CASSSLGLTYEQYF; CDR3 DNA: TGTGCCAGCAGCTCCTTGGGTCTTACCTACGAGCAGTACTTC
D gene: -; clone size: -; V gene: TRBV14; J gene: TRBJ2-6; CDR3 protein: CASSQWPWANVLTF; CDR3 DNA: TGTGCCAGCAGCCAATGGCCCTGGGCCAACGTCCTGACTTTC
D gene: -; clone size: -; V gene: TRBV28; J gene: TRBJ2-3; CDR3 protein: CASSPGRETDTQYF; CDR3 DNA: TGTGCCAGCAGTCCCGGACGGGAGACAGATACGCAGTATTTT
D gene: -; clone size: -; V gene: TRBV10-3; J gene: TRBJ1-4; CDR3 protein: CASAARATNEKLFF; CDR3 DNA: TGTGCCAGCGCGGCCAGGGCAACTAATGAAAAACTGTTTTTT
D gene: -; clone size: many; V gene: TRBV6-1; J gene: TRBJ1-6; CDR3 protein: CASSTRQIPNSPLHF; CDR3 DNA: TGTGCCAGCAGTACCCGACAGATTCCAAATTCACCCCTCCACTTT
D gene: TRBD2; clone size: few; V gene: TRBV19; J gene: TRBJ2-6; CDR3 protein: CASSIVAGPSGANVLTF; CDR3 DNA: TGTGCCAGTAGTATAGTAGCGGGTCCCTCTGGGGCCAACGTCCTGACTTTC
D gene: -; clone size: few; V gene: TRBV28; J gene: TRBJ2-3; CDR3 protein: CASSPRPGGTDTQYF; CDR3 DNA: TGTGCCAGCAGTCCCAGGCCAGGGGGCACAGATACGCAGTATTTT
D gene: TRBD1; clone size: -; V gene: TRBV20-1; J gene: TRBJ1-6; CDR3 protein: CSGVSGTGRNSPLHF; CDR3 DNA: TGCAGTGGGGTATCCGGGACAGGGCGTAATTCACCCCTCCACTTT
D gene: TRBD2; clone size: few; V gene: TRBV14; J gene: TRBJ2-3; CDR3 protein: CASSQKAGLVWYF; CDR3 DNA: TGTGCCAGCAGCCAAAAAGCAGGACTAGTCTGGTATTTT
D gene: -; clone size: -; V gene: TRBV7-3; J gene: TRBJ2-7; CDR3 protein: CASSQQQGAEQYF; CDR3 DNA: TGTGCCAGCAGCCAACAACAGGGTGCCGAGCAGTACTTC
D gene: TRBD2; clone size: -; V gene: TRBV14; J gene: TRBJ2-1; CDR3 protein: CASSIDRAGGSYNEQFF; CDR3 DNA: TGTGCCAGCAGCATAGACAGAGCGGGAGGCTCCTACAATGAGCAGTTCTTC
D gene: TRBD1; clone size: -; V gene: TRBV12-3/TRBV12-4; J gene: TRBJ2-1; CDR3 protein: CASSDPPGQSGQQFF; CDR3 DNA: TGTGCCAGCAGTGACCCCCCGGGACAGAGTGGGCAGCAGTTCTTC
D gene: -; clone size: -; V gene: TRBV20-1; J gene: TRBJ2-3; CDR3 protein: CSARVVGSSTDTQYF; CDR3 DNA: TGCAGTGCTCGCGTAGTAGGGTCTAGCACAGATACGCAGTATTTT
D gene: TRBD2; clone size: -; V gene: TRBV7-2; J gene: TRBJ2-1; CDR3 protein: CASSQGLAGGTGNEQFF; CDR3 DNA: TGTGCCAGCAGCCAGGGACTAGCGGGGGGAACGGGGAATGAGCAGTTCTTC
D gene: TRBD2; clone size: once; V gene: TRBV11-2; J gene: TRBJ2-2; CDR3 protein: CASSSTVGLLAATGELFF; CDR3 DNA: TGTGCCAGCAGCTCCACGGTAGGACTACTAGCGGCCACCGGGGAGCTGTTTTTT
D gene: -; clone size: -; V gene: TRBV9; J gene: TRBJ2-7; CDR3 protein: CASSAGGTGTYEQYF; CDR3 DNA: TGTGCCAGCAGCGCTGGGGGGACCGGGACCTACGAGCAGTACTTC
D gene: TRBD1; clone size: -; V gene: TRBV2; J gene: TRBJ1-6; CDR3 protein: CASSYTGTGGPPLHF; CDR3 DNA: TGTGCCAGCAGCTATACCGGGACAGGGGGGCCACCCCTCCACTTT
D gene: -; clone size: -; V gene: TRBV20-1; J gene: TRBJ1-4; CDR3 protein: CSASRGTNEKLFF; CDR3 DNA: TGCAGTGCTAGCAGGGGAACTAATGAAAAACTGTTTTTT
D gene: TRBD2; clone size: -; V gene: TRBV10-3; J gene: TRBJ2-7; CDR3 protein: CAISDSKRGGYEQYF; CDR3 DNA: TGTGCCATCAGTGACTCAAAGCGGGGGGGCTACGAGCAGTACTTC
D gene: TRBD2; clone size: -; V gene: TRBV14; J gene: TRBJ2-3; CDR3 protein: CASSPGTRRAF; CDR3 DNA: TGTGCCAGCAGCCCCGGGACTAGGCGTGCTTTT
D gene: TRBD2; clone size: -; V gene: TRBV11-1; J gene: TRBJ2-3; CDR3 protein: CASSFLAGGDTDTQYF; CDR3 DNA: TGTGCCAGCAGCTTTTTGGCGGGAGGGGACACAGATACGCAGTATTTT
D gene: TRBD2; clone size: -; V gene: TRBV2; J gene: TRBJ2-7; CDR3 protein: CASSDRSGAIYEQYF; CDR3 DNA: TGTGCCAGCAGTGACCGTAGCGGGGCAATCTACGAGCAGTACTTC
D gene: -; clone size: -; V gene: TRBV14; J gene: TRBJ2-7; CDR3 protein: CASSHSLSGREQYF; CDR3 DNA: TGTGCCAGCAGCCACTCATTGTCGGGTCGCGAGCAGTACTTC
D gene: TRBD1; clone size: many; V gene: TRBV5-1; J gene: TRBJ2-7; CDR3 protein: CASSMTGGYEQYF; CDR3 DNA: TGCGCCAGCAGCATGACAGGGGGCTACGAGCAGTACTTC
D gene: -; clone size: -; V gene: TRBV20-1; J gene: TRBJ1-5; CDR3 protein: CSASFGGSNQPQHF; CDR3 DNA: TGCAGTGCTAGTTTCGGGGGGAGCAATCAGCCCCAGCATTTT
D gene: -; clone size: -; V gene: TRBV19; J gene: TRBJ1-6; CDR3 protein: CASSINSGMSPLHF; CDR3 DNA: TGTGCCAGTAGTATCAACAGCGGAATGTCACCCCTCCACTTT
D gene: -; clone size: many; V gene: TRBV4-2; J gene: TRBJ2-5; CDR3 protein: CASSQVAHQETQYF; CDR3 DNA: TGTGCCAGCAGCCAAGTGGCGCACCAAGAGACCCAGTACTTC
D gene: TRBD1; clone size: -; V gene: TRBV24-1; J gene: TRBJ2-5; CDR3 protein: CATSVVGTGGEETQYF; CDR3 DNA: TGTGCCACCAGTGTTGTGGGGACAGGGGGCGAAGAGACCCAGTACTTC
D gene: -; clone size: few; V gene: TRBV7-2; J gene: TRBJ2-7; CDR3 protein: CASSLGGQAQYEQYF; CDR3 DNA: TGTGCCAGCAGCTTAGGAGGCCAGGCCCAATACGAGCAGTACTTC
D gene: TRBD1; clone size: -; V gene: TRBV7-8; J gene: TRBJ2-5; CDR3 protein: CASSLTGTGVETQYF; CDR3 DNA: TGTGCCAGCAGCTTGACCGGGACAGGGGTAGAGACCCAGTACTTC
D gene: -; clone size: -; V gene: TRBV10-3; J gene: TRBJ1-2; CDR3 protein: CASRLGSNYGYTF; CDR3 DNA: TGTGCCAGCAGACTAGGGAGTAACTATGGCTACACCTTC
D gene: TRBD1; clone size: once; V gene: TRBV7-9; J gene: TRBJ1-6; CDR3 protein: CASSTRTGINSPLHF; CDR3 DNA: TGTGCCAGCAGCACTAGGACAGGGATTAATTCACCCCTCCACTTT
D gene: TRBD1; clone size: few; V gene: TRBV10-3; J gene: TRBJ2-7; CDR3 protein: CAISGWDSYEQYF; CDR3 DNA: TGTGCCATCAGTGGCTGGGACAGCTACGAGCAGTACTTC
D gene: -; clone size: -; V gene: TRBV7-9; J gene: TRBJ2-7; CDR3 protein: CASSFLGRVEQYF; CDR3 DNA: TGTGCCAGCAGCTTCTTGGGTAGGGTTGAGCAGTACTTC
D gene: TRBD2; clone size: -; V gene: TRBV2; J gene: TRBJ2-1; CDR3 protein: CASSSGLAGEQFF; CDR3 DNA: TGTGCCAGCAGTTCGGGACTAGCGGGAGAGCAGTTCTTC